The clone carrying this T cell receptor beta chain has only one observation. The data stem from a study of blood T cell repertoires in COVID-19. Original processing methods: Reference gene primer amplification in the assay estimated nucleated cell counts. Profiling relied on immunoSEQ multiplex PCR, and the TCRdb table lists in-frame clones only, not all of them. From that table come the V and J calls and clone size; the DNA was used to work out D and trimming. The sample has approximately 61,000 clones, 65% to 90% seen once. Sequenced input: peripheral blood. This sequence was found in a man aged 45-60 years with COVID-19, enrolled during active disease.

CDR3 in DNA: TGTGCCAGCAGTTCAGACTTTACTGAAGCTTTCTTT. This encodes CASSSDFTEAFF. J is TRBJ1-1 and V is TRBV12-3 or TRBV12-4; D uncertain. The ends were cut back, 4 bases at V and 5 bases at J, with 8 bases in the middle. The CDR3 covers 12 residues.